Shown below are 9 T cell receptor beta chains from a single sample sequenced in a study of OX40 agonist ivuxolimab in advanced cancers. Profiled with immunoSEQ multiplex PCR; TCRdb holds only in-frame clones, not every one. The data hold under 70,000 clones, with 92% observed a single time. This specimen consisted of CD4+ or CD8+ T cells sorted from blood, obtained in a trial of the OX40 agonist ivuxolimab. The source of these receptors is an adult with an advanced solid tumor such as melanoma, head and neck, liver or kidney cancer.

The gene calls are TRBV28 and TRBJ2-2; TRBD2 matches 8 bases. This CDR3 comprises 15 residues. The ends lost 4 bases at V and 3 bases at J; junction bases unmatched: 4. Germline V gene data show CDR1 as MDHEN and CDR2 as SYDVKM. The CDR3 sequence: CASSSGGPYTGELFF. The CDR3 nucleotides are TGTGCCAGCAGTTCGGGGGGGCCGTACACCGGGGAGCTGTTTTTT. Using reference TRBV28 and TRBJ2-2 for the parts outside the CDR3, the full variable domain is DVKVTQSSRYLVKRTGEKVFLECVQDMDHENMFWYRQDPGLGLRLIYFSYDVKMKEKGDIPEGYSVSREKKERFSLILESASTNQTSMYLCASSSGGPYTGELFFGEGSRLTVL.

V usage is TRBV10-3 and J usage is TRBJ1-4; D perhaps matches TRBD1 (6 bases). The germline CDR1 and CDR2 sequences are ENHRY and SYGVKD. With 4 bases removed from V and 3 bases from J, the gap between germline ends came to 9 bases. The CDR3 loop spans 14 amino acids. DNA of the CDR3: TGTGCCATCAGTGGAGGGGGGCCTAATGAAAAACTGTTTTTT. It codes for CAISGGGPNEKLFF.

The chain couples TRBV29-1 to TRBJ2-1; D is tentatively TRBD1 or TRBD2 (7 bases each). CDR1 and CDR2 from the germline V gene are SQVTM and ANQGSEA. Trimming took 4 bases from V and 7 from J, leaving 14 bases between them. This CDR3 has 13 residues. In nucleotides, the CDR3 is TGCAGCGTTGGGGAGGGGGCTCGGAATGAGCAGTTCTTC. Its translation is CSVGEGARNEQFF.

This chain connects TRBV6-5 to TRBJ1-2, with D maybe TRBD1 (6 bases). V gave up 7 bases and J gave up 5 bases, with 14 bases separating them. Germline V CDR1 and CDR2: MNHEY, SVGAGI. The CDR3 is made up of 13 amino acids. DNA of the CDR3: TGTGCCAGCACCTCTCCGGGGGCATATGGCTACACCTTC. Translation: CASTSPGAYGYTF.

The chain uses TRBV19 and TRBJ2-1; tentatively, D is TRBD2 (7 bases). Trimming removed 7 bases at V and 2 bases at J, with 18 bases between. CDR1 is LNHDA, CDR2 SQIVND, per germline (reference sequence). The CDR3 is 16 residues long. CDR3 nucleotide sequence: TGTGCCAGTACAAAACAGGGAGGGGGTACCTACAATGAGCAGTTCTTC. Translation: CASTKQGGGTYNEQFF. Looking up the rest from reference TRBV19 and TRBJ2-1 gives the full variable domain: DGGITQSPKYLFRKEGQNVTLSCEQNLNHDAMYWYRQDPGQGLRLIYYSQIVNDFQKGDIAEGYSVSREKKESFPLTVTSAQKNPTAFYLCASTKQGGGTYNEQFFGPGTRLTVL.

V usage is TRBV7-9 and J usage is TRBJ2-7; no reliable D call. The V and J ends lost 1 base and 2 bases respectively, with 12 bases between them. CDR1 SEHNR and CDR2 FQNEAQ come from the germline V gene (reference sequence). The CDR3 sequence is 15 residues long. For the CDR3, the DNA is TGTGCCAGCAGCTTAGGGCAGGCCCTTACCTACGAGCAGTACTTC. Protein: CASSLGQALTYEQYF.

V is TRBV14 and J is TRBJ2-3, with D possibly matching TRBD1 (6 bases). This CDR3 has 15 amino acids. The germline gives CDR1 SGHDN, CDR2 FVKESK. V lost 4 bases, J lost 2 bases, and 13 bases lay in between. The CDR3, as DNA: TGTGCCAGCAGCCGCATCAGGGGAGACACAGATACGCAGTATTTT. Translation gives CASSRIRGDTDTQYF.

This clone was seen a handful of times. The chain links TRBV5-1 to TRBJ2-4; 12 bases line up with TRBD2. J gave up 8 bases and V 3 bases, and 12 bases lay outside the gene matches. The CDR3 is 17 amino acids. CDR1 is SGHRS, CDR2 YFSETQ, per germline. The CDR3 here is CASSSGLAGFPGDIQYF. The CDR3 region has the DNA TGCGCCAGCAGCTCGGGACTAGCGGGCTTCCCGGGAGACATTCAGTACTTC. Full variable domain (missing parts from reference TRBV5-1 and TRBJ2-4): KAGVTQTPRYLIKTRGQQVTLSCSPISGHRSVSWYQQTPGQGLQFLFEYFSETQRNKGNFPGRFSGRQFSNSRSEMNVSTLELGDSALYLCASSSGLAGFPGDIQYFGAGTRLSVL.

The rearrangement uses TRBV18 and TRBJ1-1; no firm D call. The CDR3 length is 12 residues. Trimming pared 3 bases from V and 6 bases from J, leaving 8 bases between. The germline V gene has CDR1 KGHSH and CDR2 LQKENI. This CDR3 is CASSPGRAEAFF. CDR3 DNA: TGTGCCAGCTCACCCGGACGTGCTGAAGCTTTCTTT.